Sequencing of this TCR beta chain was carried out in a study of T cells after yellow fever vaccination. The authors made TCR cDNA by 5'RACE template switching, adding a universal primer site and UMIs. TCRdb used MiXCR to reprocess the 5' RACE reads, holding one entry per CDR3 protein. The sample consists of 550,000 to 750,000 distinct CDR3 sequences, roughly 13% of them appearing once. A note on this clonotype: The antigen is unknown.

With 1 base removed from V and 8 bases from J, the gap between germline ends came to 11 bases. Germline assignment: CDR1 SGHTA and CDR2 FQGNSA. The CDR3 runs to 13 residues. Overall study findings and caveats: It was a weaker secondary response, yet one that peaked faster, at day 5 versus 15. It was a small share of clonotypes that appeared in both CD4 and CD8 compartments.

The TCR originated in a man aged 25 to 45 who received the YFV17D yellow fever vaccine. This chain connects TRBV7-2 to TRBJ1-2, with a possible D match to TRBD1 (6 bases). Sequencing used PBMCs, obtained on the day of the yellow fever booster vaccination. The CDR3 nucleotides are TGTGCCAGCAGCTTAGACAGGGAGTCGGGCTACACCTTC. As protein: CASSLDRESGYTF. Variable domain in full (rest from reference TRBV7-2 and TRBJ1-2): GAGVSQSPSNKVTEKGKDVELRCDPISGHTALYWYRQSLGQGLEFLIYFQGNSAPDKSGLPSDRFSAERTGGSVSTLTIQRTQQEDSAVYLCASSLDRESGYTFGSGTRLTVV.